These T cell receptor beta chains were read from a single sample in a study of Tregs in tolerant kidney transplant recipients. Clones were read by immunoSEQ multiplex PCR, and TCRdb kept only the in-frame ones, dropping some. The data show about 83,000 clones, with more than 95% seen just once and approximately 0.52% held by the top ten. The sample consisted of CD4+ T cells from blood, taken before the transplant. Receptor source: a human donor who received a combined kidney and bone marrow transplant. Each CDR3 is given without its conserved first and last residue. The order of the fields is J gene, CDR3 length, V gene, CDR3 protein.

j_call: TRBJ2-1
cdr3_length: 16
v_call: TRBV11-3
cdr3_aa: ASSLDWTSGREGNEQF

j_call: TRBJ1-1
cdr3_length: 13
v_call: TRBV2
cdr3_aa: ASSEALQGDTEAF

j_call: TRBJ1-1
cdr3_length: 13
v_call: TRBV11-2
cdr3_aa: ASSPKGQGVSEAF

j_call: TRBJ2-3
cdr3_length: 9
v_call: TRBV29-1
cdr3_aa: SSYYTDTQY

j_call: TRBJ2-7
cdr3_length: 11
v_call: TRBV25-1
cdr3_aa: ASGVGGVSEQY

j_call: TRBJ2-5
cdr3_length: 12
v_call: TRBV5-1
cdr3_aa: ASSLRGSQETQY

j_call: TRBJ2-3
cdr3_length: 16
v_call: TRBV15
cdr3_aa: ATSRDLAQPGAADTQY

j_call: TRBJ2-3
cdr3_length: 14
v_call: TRBV12-5
cdr3_aa: ASGSSGTGRTDTQY

j_call: TRBJ2-1
cdr3_length: 13
v_call: TRBV6-6
cdr3_aa: ASIQGGTGDNEQF

j_call: TRBJ2-3
cdr3_length: 12
v_call: TRBV5-1
cdr3_aa: ASSFVRPGDTQY

j_call: TRBJ1-1
cdr3_length: 11
v_call: TRBV7-2
cdr3_aa: ASSLVGSTEAF

j_call: TRBJ1-2
cdr3_length: 12
v_call: TRBV28
cdr3_aa: ASSRTEDRLFCT

j_call: TRBJ2-7
cdr3_length: 11
v_call: TRBV30
cdr3_aa: AWSRGQPYEQY

j_call: TRBJ2-7
cdr3_length: 12
v_call: TRBV5-1
cdr3_aa: ASSSTGHSYEQY

j_call: TRBJ1-2
cdr3_length: 12
v_call: TRBV5-1
cdr3_aa: ASSLGPENYGYT

j_call: TRBJ2-5
cdr3_length: 15
v_call: TRBV5-1
cdr3_aa: ASSLASGLAGVETQY

j_call: TRBJ2-7
cdr3_length: 12
v_call: TRBV15
cdr3_aa: ATRVTRESYEQY

j_call: TRBJ2-1
cdr3_length: 10
v_call: TRBV7-2
cdr3_aa: ASSSTYNEQF

j_call: TRBJ2-7
cdr3_length: 12
v_call: TRBV4-1
cdr3_aa: ASSHGTISYEQY

j_call: TRBJ1-1
cdr3_length: 11
v_call: TRBV5-1
cdr3_aa: ASSLGQGAEAF

j_call: TRBJ2-5
cdr3_length: 14
v_call: TRBV7-2
cdr3_aa: ASSSQTSGTMETQY

j_call: TRBJ2-1
cdr3_length: 13
v_call: TRBV9
cdr3_aa: ASSVVGGGRNEQF

j_call: TRBJ1-5
cdr3_length: 13
v_call: TRBV5-8
cdr3_aa: ASSLRSVGNQPQH

j_call: TRBJ2-1
cdr3_length: 14
v_call: TRBV9
cdr3_aa: ASSDLRGGTYNEQF

j_call: TRBJ2-7
cdr3_length: 10
v_call: TRBV19
cdr3_aa: ASSLYRVEQY

j_call: TRBJ2-7
cdr3_length: 12
v_call: TRBV28
cdr3_aa: ASSFLYPSYEQY

j_call: TRBJ1-1
cdr3_length: 12
v_call: TRBV18
cdr3_aa: ASSPPGGNTEAF

j_call: TRBJ2-3
cdr3_length: 14
v_call: TRBV28
cdr3_aa: ASRLTGTGLTDTQY

j_call: TRBJ2-4
cdr3_length: 13
v_call: TRBV19
cdr3_aa: ASSISAGGPGIQY

j_call: TRBJ1-5
cdr3_length: 13
v_call: TRBV10-3
cdr3_aa: AISGEGNSNQPQH

j_call: TRBJ1-2
cdr3_length: 11
v_call: TRBV30
cdr3_aa: AWSVWGGVGYT

j_call: TRBJ1-6
cdr3_length: 15
v_call: TRBV28
cdr3_aa: ASSLGGDRGPNSPLH

j_call: TRBJ2-1
cdr3_length: 14
v_call: TRBV6-1
cdr3_aa: ASSDSGLATYNEQF

j_call: TRBJ2-1
cdr3_length: 13
v_call: TRBV7-9
cdr3_aa: ASSFGGHPYNEQF

j_call: TRBJ2-1
cdr3_length: 11
v_call: TRBV7-2
cdr3_aa: ASKLAGAGEQF

j_call: TRBJ2-1
cdr3_length: 12
v_call: TRBV7-2
cdr3_aa: ASSPRQGRNEQF

j_call: TRBJ2-1
cdr3_length: 11
v_call: TRBV30
cdr3_aa: AWTTGVYNEQF

j_call: TRBJ1-2
cdr3_length: 10
v_call: TRBV29-1
cdr3_aa: SGRDSKDGYT

j_call: TRBJ2-3
cdr3_length: 12
v_call: TRBV7-9
cdr3_aa: ASSPGLAQDTQY

j_call: TRBJ1-2
cdr3_length: 13
v_call: TRBV18
cdr3_aa: ASSPERRPNYGYT